Listed below are T cell receptor beta chains from one sample, sequenced in a study of beta chain features in type 1 diabetes. Data came from immunoSEQ multiplex PCR; TCRdb stores just in-frame clones and leaves some out. The sample includes some 250,000 clones, approximately 14% of them seen just once. The sample was naive CD4+ T cells from blood. The receptors were sampled from a man aged 25-45 years with type 1 diabetes. CDR3s include the opening cysteine and the closing phenylalanine or tryptophan. Each record gives: clone size, CDR3 length, J gene, D gene, V gene, CDR3 DNA, CDR3 protein. A D gene is named only where the DNA matches it firmly. Clone size appears in some rows only: once, few, many, or a class for an expanded clone.

size: NA
length: 14
J: TRBJ1-6
D: TRBD1
V: TRBV25-1
DNA: TGTGCCAGCAAATTTGGACAGGGATCTTCACCCCTCCACTTT
CDR3: CASKFGQGSSPLHF

size: NA
length: 14
J: TRBJ2-5
D: NA
V: TRBV7-2
DNA: TGTGCCAGCAGCTTAGCGCGACAGGAAGAGACCCAGTACTTC
CDR3: CASSLARQEETQYF

size: NA
length: 16
J: TRBJ2-6
D: NA
V: TRBV7-2
DNA: TGTGCCAGCAGCTTAGTTGGGACACTCGGGGCCAACGTCCTGACTTTC
CDR3: CASSLVGTLGANVLTF

size: NA
length: 15
J: TRBJ2-3
D: NA
V: TRBV4-1
DNA: TGCGCCAGCAGCCAAGATCGGGCAGGGCCAGATACGCAGTATTTT
CDR3: CASSQDRAGPDTQYF

size: few
length: 13
J: TRBJ2-7
D: TRBD2
V: TRBV30
DNA: TGTGCCTTTTTAGCGGGAGGGAGATCAGAGCAGTACTTC
CDR3: CAFLAGGRSEQYF

size: few
length: 17
J: TRBJ1-1
D: NA
V: TRBV5-1
DNA: TGCGCCAGCAGCCCGGTGGGACAAAGCGTGGATAGAACTGAAGCTTTCTTT
CDR3: CASSPVGQSVDRTEAFF

size: NA
length: 11
J: TRBJ2-5
D: NA
V: TRBV18
DNA: TGTGCCAGCTCGTTAGAGAAGACCCAGTACTTC
CDR3: CASSLEKTQYF

size: NA
length: 16
J: TRBJ1-2
D: NA
V: TRBV30
DNA: TGTGCCTGGAGTGTAGCGGACTCGATGCTTGGCTATGGCTACACCTTC
CDR3: CAWSVADSMLGYGYTF

size: NA
length: 14
J: TRBJ1-4
D: NA
V: TRBV7-2
DNA: TGTGCCAGCAGCCCACAGGGTTCTAATGAAAAACTGTTTTTT
CDR3: CASSPQGSNEKLFF

size: few
length: 14
J: TRBJ2-3
D: TRBD2
V: TRBV29-1
DNA: TGCAGCGTTGAAGATCAGGTTAGCGGGTCGGCGCAGTATTTT
CDR3: CSVEDQVSGSAQYF

size: NA
length: 15
J: TRBJ2-1
D: NA
V: TRBV5-1
DNA: TGCGCCAGCAGCTTGGCAGGGCGCTCCTACAATGAGCAGTTCTTC
CDR3: CASSLAGRSYNEQFF

size: NA
length: 15
J: TRBJ1-2
D: TRBD1
V: TRBV5-1
DNA: TGCGCCAGCAGCATGATACAGGGGGCGGGCTATGGCTACACCTTC
CDR3: CASSMIQGAGYGYTF

size: few
length: 16
J: TRBJ1-5
D: TRBD1
V: TRBV5-1
DNA: TGCGCCAGCAGCTTGGAGGGACAGGGGTCCAATCAGCCCCAGCATTTT
CDR3: CASSLEGQGSNQPQHF

size: NA
length: 13
J: TRBJ1-1
D: NA
V: TRBV5-1
DNA: TGCGCCAGCAGCTTCCAGGGGAACACTGAAGCTTTCTTT
CDR3: CASSFQGNTEAFF

size: few
length: 15
J: TRBJ1-6
D: NA
V: TRBV19
DNA: TGTGCCAGTACGGGGGTCGTCTCCTATAATTCACCCCTCCACTTT
CDR3: CASTGVVSYNSPLHF

size: few
length: 14
J: TRBJ1-1
D: NA
V: TRBV29-1
DNA: TGCAGCGTTGAACACAGGCTTAGGATCGGTGAAGCTTTCTTT
CDR3: CSVEHRLRIGEAFF

size: NA
length: 12
J: TRBJ1-1
D: NA
V: TRBV18
DNA: TGTGCCAGCTCCAGCGTGGACACTGAAGCTTTCTTT
CDR3: CASSSVDTEAFF

size: few
length: 16
J: TRBJ2-1
D: TRBD2
V: TRBV9
DNA: TGTGCCAGCAGCGTAGTCGGGGGAGCGGGACCTAGTGAGCAGTTCTTC
CDR3: CASSVVGGAGPSEQFF

size: few
length: 17
J: TRBJ2-3
D: TRBD2
V: TRBV11-2
DNA: TGTGCCAGCAGCCTTCTAGCGGGGGGGCTTGGGGACGATACGCAGTATTTT
CDR3: CASSLLAGGLGDDTQYF

size: NA
length: 13
J: TRBJ1-2
D: NA
V: TRBV6-5
DNA: TGTGCCAGCAGCCGGTCAGGGTCCTATGGCTACACCTTC
CDR3: CASSRSGSYGYTF

size: NA
length: 18
J: TRBJ1-1
D: TRBD1
V: TRBV5-1
DNA: TGCGCCAGCAGCTCAAAGGCCGGGACAGGGGACCAGAACACTGAAGCTTTCTTT
CDR3: CASSSKAGTGDQNTEAFF

size: NA
length: 16
J: TRBJ1-4
D: NA
V: TRBV6-5
DNA: TGTGCCAGCAGTTACTCGGCGGGGGCAACTAATGAAAAACTGTTTTTT
CDR3: CASSYSAGATNEKLFF

size: few
length: 13
J: TRBJ2-1
D: NA
V: TRBV5-4
DNA: TGTGCCAGCAGCCGAACTTCATATAATGAGCAGTTCTTC
CDR3: CASSRTSYNEQFF

size: NA
length: 18
J: TRBJ2-1
D: NA
V: TRBV4-1
DNA: TGCGCCAGCAGCCAAGGGGACGGACTAACTAAGAGCCTCCGTGAGCAGTTCTTC
CDR3: CASSQGDGLTKSLREQFF

size: few
length: 16
J: TRBJ2-1
D: TRBD1
V: TRBV5-1
DNA: TGCGCCAGCAGGGGCGGACAGGGGCGATTGAGGAATGAGCAGTTCTTC
CDR3: CASRGGQGRLRNEQFF

size: NA
length: 13
J: TRBJ1-2
D: NA
V: TRBV5-1
DNA: TGCGCCAGCAGCTTTGAGGGGGAAAATGGCTACACCTTC
CDR3: CASSFEGENGYTF

size: NA
length: 16
J: TRBJ1-2
D: NA
V: TRBV30
DNA: TGTGCCGGGTCAGTGGGGGGGCGAATGGGGGACTATGGCTACACCTTC
CDR3: CAGSVGGRMGDYGYTF

size: NA
length: 13
J: TRBJ1-1
D: TRBD1
V: TRBV30
DNA: TGTGCCCGAAGACAGGGGATCGACACTGAAGCTTTCTTT
CDR3: CARRQGIDTEAFF

size: few
length: 13
J: TRBJ2-7
D: NA
V: TRBV29-1
DNA: TGCAGCGTTGTGCGGGGGCCCGCACTCGAGCAGTACTTC
CDR3: CSVVRGPALEQYF

size: NA
length: 15
J: TRBJ1-2
D: NA
V: TRBV6-5
DNA: TGTGCCAGCACCGGCGGACGGATTCCCCCGGGGGGCTACACCTTC
CDR3: CASTGGRIPPGGYTF

size: NA
length: 15
J: TRBJ1-5
D: NA
V: TRBV7-2
DNA: TGTGCCAGCAGCCTGGACGGAGGGGGCAATCAGCCCCAGCATTTT
CDR3: CASSLDGGGNQPQHF

size: NA
length: 15
J: TRBJ2-1
D: TRBD1
V: TRBV2
DNA: TGTGCCAGCAGTCCGGACAGGGGGACATACAATGAGCAGTTCTTC
CDR3: CASSPDRGTYNEQFF

size: few
length: 11
J: TRBJ1-1
D: NA
V: TRBV30
DNA: TGTGCCTTCGACGGGGGGACTGAAGCTTTCTTT
CDR3: CAFDGGTEAFF

size: few
length: 14
J: TRBJ1-2
D: NA
V: TRBV30
DNA: TGTGCCTGGAGTGACCCCCCCCAGAACTATGGCTACACCTTC
CDR3: CAWSDPPQNYGYTF

size: few
length: 14
J: TRBJ2-5
D: TRBD2
V: TRBV7-2
DNA: TGTGCCAGCAGCTCACGAGCGGGAGAAGAGACCCAGTACTTC
CDR3: CASSSRAGEETQYF

size: NA
length: 10
J: TRBJ1-2
D: NA
V: TRBV21-1
DNA: TGTGCCAGCAGCAAGGGGCTCTACACCTTC
CDR3: CASSKGLYTF

size: NA
length: 15
J: TRBJ1-5
D: TRBD1
V: TRBV10-3
DNA: TGTGCCATCAGTGAGTCAGGGGGCGCGGGGCAGCCCCAGCATTTT
CDR3: CAISESGGAGQPQHF

size: few
length: 17
J: TRBJ1-2
D: NA
V: TRBV18
DNA: TGTGCCAGCTCACCACGGGACACGACCGGCGGAATCTATGGCTACACCTTC
CDR3: CASSPRDTTGGIYGYTF

size: NA
length: 15
J: TRBJ2-7
D: NA
V: TRBV4-1
DNA: TGCGCCAGCAGCCAAGACCCGACGGGAGTCAGCGAGCAGTACTTC
CDR3: CASSQDPTGVSEQYF

size: NA
length: 16
J: TRBJ2-5
D: TRBD2
V: TRBV7-9
DNA: TGTGCCAGCAGCCACACGGGACTAGCGGGGAAAGAGACCCAGTACTTC
CDR3: CASSHTGLAGKETQYF

size: NA
length: 17
J: TRBJ2-3
D: TRBD2
V: TRBV5-1
DNA: TGCGCCAGCAGCTCGGGACGACTAGCGGGAGGGATAGATACGCAGTATTTT
CDR3: CASSSGRLAGGIDTQYF

size: NA
length: 12
J: TRBJ1-6
D: TRBD1
V: TRBV6-6
DNA: TGTGCCAGCGGGACAGACTATTCACCCCTCCACTTT
CDR3: CASGTDYSPLHF

size: NA
length: 14
J: TRBJ1-5
D: TRBD1
V: TRBV7-2
DNA: TGTGCCAGCAGCCCTCAGACAGGGCAACAGCCCCAGCATTTT
CDR3: CASSPQTGQQPQHF

size: NA
length: 13
J: TRBJ2-7
D: TRBD1
V: TRBV11-2
DNA: TGTGCCAGCAGCTCACAGGGGAGCTACGAGCAGTACTTC
CDR3: CASSSQGSYEQYF

size: few
length: 14
J: TRBJ1-1
D: NA
V: TRBV5-1
DNA: TGCGCCAGCAGCTTGAACGGGGATAGGACTGAAGCTTTCTTT
CDR3: CASSLNGDRTEAFF

size: NA
length: 16
J: TRBJ2-5
D: TRBD1
V: TRBV27
DNA: TGTGCCAGCAGCCCACCGGGACAGGGGGCGGTGGAGACCCAGTACTTC
CDR3: CASSPPGQGAVETQYF

size: NA
length: 13
J: TRBJ2-7
D: TRBD1
V: TRBV30
DNA: TGTGCCTGGTGCGACAGGGGGTGCTACGAGCAGTACTTC
CDR3: CAWCDRGCYEQYF

size: NA
length: 14
J: TRBJ1-2
D: NA
V: TRBV19
DNA: TGTGCCAGTAGTCGGCGGGAGACTAACTATGGCTACACCTTC
CDR3: CASSRRETNYGYTF

size: NA
length: 14
J: TRBJ2-2
D: NA
V: TRBV2
DNA: TGTGCCAGCAGGGCGACAGAGAACACCGGGGAGCTGTTTTTT
CDR3: CASRATENTGELFF

size: NA
length: 15
J: TRBJ2-5
D: NA
V: TRBV10-2
DNA: TGCGCCAGCAGCTCGGACGGCCCCAGGGCGGCGACCCAGTACTTC
CDR3: CASSSDGPRAATQYF

size: few
length: 13
J: TRBJ2-6
D: NA
V: TRBV5-4
DNA: TGTGCCAGCAGCTTCACAGGAGCCAACGTCCTGACTTTC
CDR3: CASSFTGANVLTF

size: NA
length: 16
J: TRBJ1-3
D: NA
V: TRBV7-9
DNA: TGTGCCAGCAGCCGACCCCCGGGGGACGCTGGAAACACCATATATTTT
CDR3: CASSRPPGDAGNTIYF

size: NA
length: 14
J: TRBJ1-1
D: TRBD1
V: TRBV6-6
DNA: TGTGCCAGCAGTGCGGACAGGGGGAACACTGAAGCTTTCTTT
CDR3: CASSADRGNTEAFF

size: NA
length: 13
J: TRBJ1-1
D: NA
V: TRBV12-5
DNA: TGTGCTAGTGGTTTCTCACCCAGCACTGAAGCTTTCTTT
CDR3: CASGFSPSTEAFF

size: NA
length: 11
J: TRBJ2-7
D: NA
V: TRBV6-6
DNA: TGTGCCACCAAGAGGGCCTACGAGCAGTACTTC
CDR3: CATKRAYEQYF

size: NA
length: 15
J: TRBJ1-2
D: TRBD1
V: TRBV2
DNA: TGTGCCAGCAGTGTAGGGGACAGGGGGCGATCTGGCTACACCTTC
CDR3: CASSVGDRGRSGYTF

size: few
length: 13
J: TRBJ2-1
D: NA
V: TRBV30
DNA: TGTGCCTCCATGGGGGGATCCTACAATGAGCAGTTCTTC
CDR3: CASMGGSYNEQFF

size: NA
length: 14
J: TRBJ1-4
D: NA
V: TRBV18
DNA: TGTGCCAGCTCACCGGCGGCAGGGGCCGAAAAACTGTTTTTT
CDR3: CASSPAAGAEKLFF

size: NA
length: 13
J: TRBJ1-2
D: TRBD1
V: TRBV6-5
DNA: TGTGCCAGCAGTCAGGACAGGGACTATGGCTACACCTTC
CDR3: CASSQDRDYGYTF